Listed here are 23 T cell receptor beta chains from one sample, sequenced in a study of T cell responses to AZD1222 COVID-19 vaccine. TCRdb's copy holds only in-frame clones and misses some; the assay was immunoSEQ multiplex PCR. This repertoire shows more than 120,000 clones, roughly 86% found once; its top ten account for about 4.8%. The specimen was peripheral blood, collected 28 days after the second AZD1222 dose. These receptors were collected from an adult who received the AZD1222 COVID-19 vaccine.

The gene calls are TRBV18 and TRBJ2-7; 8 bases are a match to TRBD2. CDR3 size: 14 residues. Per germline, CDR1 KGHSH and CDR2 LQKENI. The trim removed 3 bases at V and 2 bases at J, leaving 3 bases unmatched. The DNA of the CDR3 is TGTGCCAGCTCACCTGCCGGGGGGGCCTACGAGCAGTACTTC. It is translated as CASSPAGGAYEQYF.

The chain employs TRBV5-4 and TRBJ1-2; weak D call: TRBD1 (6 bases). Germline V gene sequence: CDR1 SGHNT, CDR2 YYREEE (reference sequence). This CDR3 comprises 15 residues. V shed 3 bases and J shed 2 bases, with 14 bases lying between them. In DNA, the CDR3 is TGTGCCAGCAGCTGGAATCAGGGGCAGAACTATGGCTACACCTTC. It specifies CASSWNQGQNYGYTF. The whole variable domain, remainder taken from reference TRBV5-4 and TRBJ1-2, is ETGVTQSPTHLIKTRGQQVTLRCSSQSGHNTVSWYQQALGQGPQFIFQYYREEENGRGNFPPRFSGLQFPNYSSELNVNALELDDSALYLCASSWNQGQNYGYTFGSGTRLTVV.

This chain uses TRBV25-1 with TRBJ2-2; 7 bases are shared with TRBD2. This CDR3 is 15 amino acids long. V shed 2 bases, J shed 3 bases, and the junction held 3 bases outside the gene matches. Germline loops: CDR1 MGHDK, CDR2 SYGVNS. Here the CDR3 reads CASSEPGRDTGELFF. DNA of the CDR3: TGTGCCAGCAGTGAACCAGGGAGGGACACCGGGGAGCTGTTTTTT.

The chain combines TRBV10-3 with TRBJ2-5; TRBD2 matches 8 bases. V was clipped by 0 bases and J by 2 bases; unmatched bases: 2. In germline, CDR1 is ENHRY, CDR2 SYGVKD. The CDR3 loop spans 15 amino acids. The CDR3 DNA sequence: TGTGCCATCAGTGAGTCGGCGGGGGGACAAGAGACCCAGTACTTC. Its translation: CAISESAGGQETQYF.

The CDR3 spells CASSPIGQVNTEAFF. CDR3 nucleotide sequence: TGTGCCAGCAGCCCGATTGGACAGGTGAACACTGAAGCTTTCTTT. This sequence joins TRBV5-4 and TRBJ1-1, with 7 bases aligning to TRBD1. Unmatched junction bases numbered 6, after V lost 4 bases and J lost 0 bases. Looked up from germline, CDR1 is SGHNT and CDR2 is YYREEE (reference sequence). This CDR3 region has 15 residues.

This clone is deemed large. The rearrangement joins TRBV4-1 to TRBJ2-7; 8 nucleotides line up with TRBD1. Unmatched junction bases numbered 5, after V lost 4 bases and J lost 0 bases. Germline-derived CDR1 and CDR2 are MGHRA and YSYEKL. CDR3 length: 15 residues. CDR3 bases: TGCGCCAGCAGCCCTGGACAGGGCCCCTCCTACGAGCAGTACTTC. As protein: CASSPGQGPSYEQYF.

The CDR3 DNA reads TGTGCCAGCAGTGACTGGGTAGCGGAACCAAGGGCGCAGTATTTT. This gives the protein CASSDWVAEPRAQYF. The rearrangement uses TRBV2 and TRBJ2-3; a weak D match, TRBD2 (6 bases). The V and J ends lost 3 bases and 10 bases respectively, with 20 bases between them. CDR3 length: 15 residues. CDR1 and CDR2 from the germline V gene are SNHLY and FYNNEI.

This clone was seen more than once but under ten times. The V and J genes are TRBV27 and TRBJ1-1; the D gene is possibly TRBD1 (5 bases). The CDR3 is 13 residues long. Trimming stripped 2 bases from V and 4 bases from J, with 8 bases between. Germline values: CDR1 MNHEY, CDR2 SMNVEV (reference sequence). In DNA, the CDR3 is TGTGCCAGCAGTTTAGAGGGGACCACTGAAGCTTTCTTT. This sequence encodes CASSLEGTTEAFF.

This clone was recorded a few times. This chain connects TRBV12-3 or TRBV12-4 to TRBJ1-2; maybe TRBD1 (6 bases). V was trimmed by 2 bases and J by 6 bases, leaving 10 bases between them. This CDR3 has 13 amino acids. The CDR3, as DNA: TGTGCCAGCAGTTTATACGAGGGGGATGGCTACACCTTC. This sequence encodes CASSLYEGDGYTF.

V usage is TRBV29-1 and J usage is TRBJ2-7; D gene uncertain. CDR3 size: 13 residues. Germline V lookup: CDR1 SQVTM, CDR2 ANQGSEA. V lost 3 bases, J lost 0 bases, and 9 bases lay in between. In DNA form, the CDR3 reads TGCAGCGTTGAGACCACGAGCTCCTACGAGCAGTACTTC. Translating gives CSVETTSSYEQYF.

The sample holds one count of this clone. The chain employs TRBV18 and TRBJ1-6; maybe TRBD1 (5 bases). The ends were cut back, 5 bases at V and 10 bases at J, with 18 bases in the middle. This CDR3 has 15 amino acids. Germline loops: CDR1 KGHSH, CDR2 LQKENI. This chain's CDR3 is CASSVIRDVGSPLHF. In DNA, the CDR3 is TGTGCCAGCTCAGTTATCCGGGACGTGGGGTCACCCCTCCACTTT.

This chain's CDR3 is CASSRGPARNYGYTF. CDR3 coding DNA: TGTGCCAGCAGCCGCGGGCCTGCCCGAAACTATGGCTACACCTTC. The chain carries TRBV27 and TRBJ1-2, with unresolved D. V lost 6 bases to trimming and J lost 2 bases, with 16 bases between them. From germline, CDR1 is MNHEY and CDR2 SMNVEV (reference sequence). The length of the CDR3 is 15 residues.

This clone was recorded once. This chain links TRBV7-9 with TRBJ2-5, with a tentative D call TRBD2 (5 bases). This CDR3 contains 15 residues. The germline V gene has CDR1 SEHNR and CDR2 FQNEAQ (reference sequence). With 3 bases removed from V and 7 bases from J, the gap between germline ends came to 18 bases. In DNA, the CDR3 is TGTGCCAGCAGCTTTGTATCCGATAGCGTGTTGACCCAGTACTTC. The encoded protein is CASSFVSDSVLTQYF.

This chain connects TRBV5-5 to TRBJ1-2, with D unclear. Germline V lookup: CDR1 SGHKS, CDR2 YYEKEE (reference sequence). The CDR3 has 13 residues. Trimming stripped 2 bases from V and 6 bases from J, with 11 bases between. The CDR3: CASSFWGGDGYTF. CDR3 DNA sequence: TGTGCCAGCAGCTTTTGGGGTGGGGATGGCTACACCTTC.

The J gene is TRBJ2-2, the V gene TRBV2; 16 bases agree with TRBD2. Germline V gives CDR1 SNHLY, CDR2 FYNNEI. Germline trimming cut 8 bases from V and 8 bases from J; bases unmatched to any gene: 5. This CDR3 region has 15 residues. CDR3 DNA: TGTGCCAGCGGGGGGACTAGCGGGAGGGCAGGGGAGCTGTTTTTT. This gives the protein CASGGTSGRAGELFF.

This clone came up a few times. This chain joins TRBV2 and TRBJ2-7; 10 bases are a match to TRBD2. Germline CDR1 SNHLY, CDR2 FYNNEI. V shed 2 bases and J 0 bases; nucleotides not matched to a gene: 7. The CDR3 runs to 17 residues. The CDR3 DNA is TGTGCCAGCAGTGAAAGTACTAGCGGGATTAGCTCCTACGAGCAGTACTTC. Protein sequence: CASSESTSGISSYEQYF. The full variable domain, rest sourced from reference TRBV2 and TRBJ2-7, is EPEVTQTPSHQVTQMGQEVILRCVPISNHLYFYWYRQILGQKVEFLVSFYNNEISEKSEIFDDQFSVERPDGSNFTLKIRSTKLEDSAMYFCASSESTSGISSYEQYFGPGTRLTVT.

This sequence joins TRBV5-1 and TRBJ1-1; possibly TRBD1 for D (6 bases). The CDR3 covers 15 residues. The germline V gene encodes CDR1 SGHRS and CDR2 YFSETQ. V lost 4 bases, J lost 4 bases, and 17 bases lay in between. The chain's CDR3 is CASSIWDTRSTEAFF. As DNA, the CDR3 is TGCGCCAGCAGCATATGGGACACCCGGTCCACTGAAGCTTTCTTT.

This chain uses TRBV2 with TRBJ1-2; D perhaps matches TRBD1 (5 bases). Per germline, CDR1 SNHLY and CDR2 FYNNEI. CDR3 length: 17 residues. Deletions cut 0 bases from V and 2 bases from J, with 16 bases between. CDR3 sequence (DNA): TGTGCCAGCAGTGAAGCTCCTTTGGGGACGATGAACTATGGCTACACCTTC. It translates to CASSEAPLGTMNYGYTF.

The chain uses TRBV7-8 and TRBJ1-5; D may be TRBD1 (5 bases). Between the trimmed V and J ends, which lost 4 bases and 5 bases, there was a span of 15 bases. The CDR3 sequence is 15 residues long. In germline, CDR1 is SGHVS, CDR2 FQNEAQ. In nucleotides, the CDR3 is TGTGCCAGCAGCTCGACGGGGCCACTCTATCAGCCCCAGCATTTT. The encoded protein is CASSSTGPLYQPQHF.

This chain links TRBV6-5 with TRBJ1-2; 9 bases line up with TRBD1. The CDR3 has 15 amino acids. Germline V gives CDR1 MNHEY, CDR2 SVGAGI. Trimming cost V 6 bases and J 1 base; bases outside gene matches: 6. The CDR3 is CASRPPGQGNYGYTF. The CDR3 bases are TGTGCCAGCAGGCCCCCGGGACAGGGTAACTATGGCTACACCTTC.

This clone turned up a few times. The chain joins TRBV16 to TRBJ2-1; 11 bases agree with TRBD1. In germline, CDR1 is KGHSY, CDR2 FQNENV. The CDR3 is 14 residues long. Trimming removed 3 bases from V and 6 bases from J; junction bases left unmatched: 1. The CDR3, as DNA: TGTGCCAGCAGCCACGGGACAGGGGGCAATGAGCAGTTCTTC. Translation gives CASSHGTGGNEQFF.

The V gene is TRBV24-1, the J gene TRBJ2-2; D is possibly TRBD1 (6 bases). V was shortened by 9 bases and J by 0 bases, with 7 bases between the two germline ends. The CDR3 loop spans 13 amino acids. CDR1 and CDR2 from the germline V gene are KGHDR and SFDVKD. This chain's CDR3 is CATGQSNTGELFF. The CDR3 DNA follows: TGTGCCACCGGACAGTCGAACACCGGGGAGCTGTTTTTT.

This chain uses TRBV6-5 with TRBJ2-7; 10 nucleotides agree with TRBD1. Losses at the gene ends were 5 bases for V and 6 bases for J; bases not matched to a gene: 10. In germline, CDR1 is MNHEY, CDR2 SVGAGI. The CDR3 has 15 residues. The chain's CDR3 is CASSQPGTGDREQYF. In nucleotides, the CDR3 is TGTGCCAGCAGTCAACCCGGGACAGGGGATCGCGAGCAGTACTTC.